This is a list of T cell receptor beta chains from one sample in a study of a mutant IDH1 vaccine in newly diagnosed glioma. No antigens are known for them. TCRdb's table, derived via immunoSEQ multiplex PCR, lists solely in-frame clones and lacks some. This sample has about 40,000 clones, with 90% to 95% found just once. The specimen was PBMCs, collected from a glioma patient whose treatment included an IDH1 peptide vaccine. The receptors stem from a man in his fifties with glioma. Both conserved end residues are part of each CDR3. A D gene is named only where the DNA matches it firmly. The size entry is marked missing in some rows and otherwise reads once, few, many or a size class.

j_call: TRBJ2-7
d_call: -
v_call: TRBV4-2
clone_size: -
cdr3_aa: CASSQDLHEQYF
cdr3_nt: TGTGCCAGCAGCCAAGATCTACACGAGCAGTACTTC

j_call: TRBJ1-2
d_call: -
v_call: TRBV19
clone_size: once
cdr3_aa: CATQRGGRDGYTF
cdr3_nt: TGTGCCACCCAGAGGGGGGGCCGGGATGGCTACACCTTC

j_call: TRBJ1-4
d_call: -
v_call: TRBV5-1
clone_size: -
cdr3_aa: CASRPDPNEKLFF
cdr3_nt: TGCGCCAGCAGACCTGACCCCAATGAAAAACTGTTTTTT

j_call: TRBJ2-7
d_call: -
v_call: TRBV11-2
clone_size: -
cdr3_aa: CASSLALQVLEYEQYF
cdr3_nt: TGTGCCAGCAGCTTAGCCCTGCAGGTCCTAGAATACGAGCAGTACTTC

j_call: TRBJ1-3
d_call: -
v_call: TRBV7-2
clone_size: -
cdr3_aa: CASSGGSAGNTIYF
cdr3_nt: TGTGCCAGCTCCGGGGGTTCAGCTGGAAACACCATATATTTT

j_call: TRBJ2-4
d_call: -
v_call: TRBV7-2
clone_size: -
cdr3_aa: CASSLQVAKNIQYF
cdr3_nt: TGTGCCAGCAGCTTACAAGTAGCCAAAAACATTCAGTACTTC

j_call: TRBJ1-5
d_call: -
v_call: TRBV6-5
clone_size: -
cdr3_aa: CASSGMRDHALHF
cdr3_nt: TGTGCCAGCAGTGGTATGAGGGATCATGCTTTGCATTTT

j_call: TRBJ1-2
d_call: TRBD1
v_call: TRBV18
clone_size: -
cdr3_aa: CASSPPNRGATNYGYTF
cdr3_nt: TGTGCCAGCTCACCACCGAACAGGGGTGCCACTAACTATGGCTACACCTTC

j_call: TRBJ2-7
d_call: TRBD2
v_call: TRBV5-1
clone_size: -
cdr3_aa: CASSPGTSGSFFSYEQYF
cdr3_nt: TGCGCCAGCAGCCCCGGGACTAGCGGGAGCTTTTTCTCCTACGAGCAGTACTTC

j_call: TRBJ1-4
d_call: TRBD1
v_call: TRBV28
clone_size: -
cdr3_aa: CASSFPGQGDEKLFF
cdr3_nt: TGTGCCAGCAGTTTTCCGGGACAGGGGGATGAAAAACTGTTTTTT

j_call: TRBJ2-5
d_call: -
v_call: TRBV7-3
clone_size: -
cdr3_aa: CASSPRREETQYF
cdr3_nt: TGTGCCAGCAGCCCACGGAGGGAAGAGACCCAGTACTTC

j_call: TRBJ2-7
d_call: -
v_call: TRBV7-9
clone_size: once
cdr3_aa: CASSAPTAPEQYF
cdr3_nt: TGTGCCAGCAGCGCCCCGACGGCCCCGGAGCAGTACTTC

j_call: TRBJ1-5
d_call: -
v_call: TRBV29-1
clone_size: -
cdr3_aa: CSVVPSPGGLNQPQHF
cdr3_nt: TGCAGCGTTGTCCCCAGCCCCGGGGGGCTCAATCAGCCCCAGCATTTT

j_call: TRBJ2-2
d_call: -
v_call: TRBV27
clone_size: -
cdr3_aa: CASSLGVDAVGELFF
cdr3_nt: TGTGCCAGCAGTTTAGGAGTAGACGCGGTCGGGGAGCTGTTTTTT

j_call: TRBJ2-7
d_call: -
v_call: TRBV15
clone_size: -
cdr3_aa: CATSREGDGSYEQYF
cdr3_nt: TGTGCCACCAGCAGAGAGGGGGACGGCTCCTACGAGCAGTACTTC

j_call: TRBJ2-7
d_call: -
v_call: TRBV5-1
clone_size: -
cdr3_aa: CASSLGLGQAGYEQYF
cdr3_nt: TGCGCCAGCAGCTTGGGACTGGGGCAGGCGGGCTACGAGCAGTACTTC

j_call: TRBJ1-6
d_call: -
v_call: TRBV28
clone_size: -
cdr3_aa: CASSLRDNSPLHF
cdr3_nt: TGTGCCAGCAGTTTGAGGGATAATTCACCCCTCCACTTT

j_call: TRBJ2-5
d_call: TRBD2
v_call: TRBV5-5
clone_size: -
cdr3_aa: CASSLRGGEETQYF
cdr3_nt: TGTGCCAGCAGCCTCCGGGGAGGGGAGGAGACCCAGTACTTC

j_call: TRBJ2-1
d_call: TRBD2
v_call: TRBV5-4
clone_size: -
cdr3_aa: CASSLGGLADNEQFF
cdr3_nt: TGTGCCAGCAGCTTGGGGGGACTAGCGGACAATGAGCAGTTCTTC

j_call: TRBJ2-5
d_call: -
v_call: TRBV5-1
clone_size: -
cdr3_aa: CASSGETQYF
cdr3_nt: TGCGCCAGCAGCGGCGAGACCCAGTACTTC

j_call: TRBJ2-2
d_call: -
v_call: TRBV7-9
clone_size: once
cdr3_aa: CASSLGHGELFF
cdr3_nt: TGTGCCAGCAGCTTAGGGCACGGGGAGCTGTTTTTT

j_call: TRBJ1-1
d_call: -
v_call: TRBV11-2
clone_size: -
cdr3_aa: CASSLAPTVPEAFF
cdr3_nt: TGTGCCAGCAGCTTAGCTCCGACAGTTCCTGAAGCTTTCTTT

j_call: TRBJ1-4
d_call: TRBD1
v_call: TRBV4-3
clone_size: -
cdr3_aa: CASSFNRGSEKLFF
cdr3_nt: TGCGCCAGCAGCTTTAACAGGGGAAGCGAAAAACTGTTTTTT

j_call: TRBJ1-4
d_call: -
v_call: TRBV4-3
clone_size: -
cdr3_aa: CASSQSVDLGEKLFF
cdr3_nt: TGCGCCAGCAGCCAATCGGTGGACTTAGGGGAAAAACTGTTTTTT

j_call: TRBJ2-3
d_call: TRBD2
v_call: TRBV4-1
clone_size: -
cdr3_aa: CASSQASILAGYSSTDTQYF
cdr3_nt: TGCGCCAGCAGCCAAGCGAGTATTCTAGCGGGCTACTCTAGCACAGATACGCAGTATTTT

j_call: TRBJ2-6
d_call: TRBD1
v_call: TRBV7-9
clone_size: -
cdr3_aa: CASSLDRGRGANVLTF
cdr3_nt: TGTGCCAGCAGCTTGGACAGGGGTCGGGGGGCCAACGTCCTGACTTTC

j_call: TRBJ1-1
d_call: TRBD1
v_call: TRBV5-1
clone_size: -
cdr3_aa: CASSLYRGNTEAFF
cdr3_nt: TGCGCCAGCAGCTTGTACAGGGGGAACACTGAAGCTTTCTTT

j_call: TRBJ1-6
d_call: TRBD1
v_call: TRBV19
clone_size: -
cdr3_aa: CASSIRTGGGNNSPLHF
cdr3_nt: TGTGCCAGTAGTATTCGGACAGGCGGGGGAAACAATTCACCCCTCCACTTT

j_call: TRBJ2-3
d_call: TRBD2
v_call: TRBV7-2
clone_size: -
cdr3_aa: CASSLGAGTSVTDTQYF
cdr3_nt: TGTGCCAGCAGCTTAGGGGCGGGGACTAGCGTCACAGATACGCAGTATTTT

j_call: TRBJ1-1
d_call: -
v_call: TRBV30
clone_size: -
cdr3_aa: CAWSSQRNTEAFF
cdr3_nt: TGTGCCTGGAGCTCTCAGAGGAACACTGAAGCTTTCTTT

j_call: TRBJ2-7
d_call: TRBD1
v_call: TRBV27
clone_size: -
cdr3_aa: CASSSRQGTYEQYF
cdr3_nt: TGTGCCAGCAGTTCCAGACAGGGGACCTACGAGCAGTACTTC

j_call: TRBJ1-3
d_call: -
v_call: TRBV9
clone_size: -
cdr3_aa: CASSGAGDGNTIYF
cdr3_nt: TGTGCCAGCAGCGGGGCAGGGGACGGAAACACCATATATTTT

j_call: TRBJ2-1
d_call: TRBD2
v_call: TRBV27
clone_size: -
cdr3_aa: CASSLYPSGGNYNEQFF
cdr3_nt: TGTGCCAGCAGTTTATATCCTAGCGGAGGGAACTACAATGAGCAGTTCTTC

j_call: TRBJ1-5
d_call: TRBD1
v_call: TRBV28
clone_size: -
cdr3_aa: CASRQTGGGSNQPQHF
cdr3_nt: TGTGCCAGCAGACAGACAGGGGGAGGTAGCAATCAGCCCCAGCATTTT

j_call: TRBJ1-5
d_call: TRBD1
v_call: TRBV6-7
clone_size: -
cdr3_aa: CASSYSTFSLGQGDSNQPQHF
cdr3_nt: TGTGCCAGCAGTTACTCGACATTCAGCCTGGGACAGGGGGATAGCAATCAGCCCCAGCATTTT

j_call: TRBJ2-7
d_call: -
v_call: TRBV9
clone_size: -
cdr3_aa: CASSFHGTPSEQYF
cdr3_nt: TGTGCCAGCAGCTTCCACGGGACACCCTCCGAGCAGTACTTC

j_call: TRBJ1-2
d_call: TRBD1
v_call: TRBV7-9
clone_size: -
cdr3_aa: CASSIGTGDNYGYTF
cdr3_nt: TGTGCCAGCAGCATTGGGACAGGCGATAACTATGGCTACACCTTC

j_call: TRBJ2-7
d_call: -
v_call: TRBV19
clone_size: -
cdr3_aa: CATRDRTYEQYF
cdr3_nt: TGTGCCACCCGGGACCGGACCTACGAGCAGTACTTC

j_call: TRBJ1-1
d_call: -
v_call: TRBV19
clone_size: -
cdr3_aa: CASSFQHGSRWTEAFF
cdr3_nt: TGTGCCAGTAGTTTTCAACACGGGTCGAGGTGGACTGAAGCTTTCTTT

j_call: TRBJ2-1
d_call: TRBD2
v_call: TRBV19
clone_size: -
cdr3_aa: CASSIDGVAGGRNEQFF
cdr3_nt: TGTGCCAGTAGTATAGATGGGGTAGCGGGAGGGCGCAATGAGCAGTTCTTC

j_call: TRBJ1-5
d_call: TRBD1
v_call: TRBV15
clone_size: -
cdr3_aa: CATSRTGSSGQPQHF
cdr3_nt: TGTGCCACCAGCAGGACAGGGTCTTCGGGTCAGCCCCAGCATTTT

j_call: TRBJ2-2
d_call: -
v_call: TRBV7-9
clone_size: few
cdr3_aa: CATGGRKDTGELFF
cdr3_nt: TGTGCCACCGGGGGCAGGAAAGACACCGGGGAGCTGTTTTTT

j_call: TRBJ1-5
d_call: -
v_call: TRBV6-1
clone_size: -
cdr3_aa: CASSASRGGRQPQHF
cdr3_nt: TGTGCCAGCAGTGCCTCGCGGGGGGGGCGTCAGCCCCAGCATTTT

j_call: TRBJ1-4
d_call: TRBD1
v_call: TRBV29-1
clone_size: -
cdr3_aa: CSAVDRGAGEKLFF
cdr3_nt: TGCAGCGCCGTAGACAGGGGGGCAGGGGAAAAACTGTTTTTT

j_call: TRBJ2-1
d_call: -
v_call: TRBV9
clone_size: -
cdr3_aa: CASSLQDRNEQFF
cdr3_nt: TGTGCCAGCAGCTTACAGGACCGCAATGAGCAGTTCTTC

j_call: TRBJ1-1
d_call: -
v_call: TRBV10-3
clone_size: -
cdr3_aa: CATRLGGRSDGSAEAFF
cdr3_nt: TGTGCCACCCGACTCGGGGGCAGGTCTGATGGGTCGGCTGAAGCTTTCTTT

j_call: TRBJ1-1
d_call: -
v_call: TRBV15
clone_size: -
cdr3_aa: CATSRDSLGTEAFF
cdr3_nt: TGTGCCACCAGCAGAGATTCTCTAGGGACTGAAGCTTTCTTT

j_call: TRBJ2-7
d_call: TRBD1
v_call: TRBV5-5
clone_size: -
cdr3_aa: CASSSFVDRSLEQYF
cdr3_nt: TGTGCCAGCAGCTCCTTCGTGGACAGGTCCTTGGAGCAGTACTTC

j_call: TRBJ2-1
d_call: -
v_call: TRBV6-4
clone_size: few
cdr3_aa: CASSGTSYNEQFF
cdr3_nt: TGTGCCAGCAGTGGGACTTCGTACAATGAGCAGTTCTTC

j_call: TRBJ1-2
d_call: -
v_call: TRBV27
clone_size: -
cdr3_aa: CASRGLGTEPSNYGYTF
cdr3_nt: TGTGCCAGCAGGGGCTTAGGGACGGAACCTTCTAACTATGGCTACACCTTC

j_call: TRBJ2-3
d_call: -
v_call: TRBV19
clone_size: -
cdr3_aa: CASSIVFATDTQYF
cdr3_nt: TGTGCCAGTAGTATCGTTTTTGCCACAGATACGCAGTATTTT

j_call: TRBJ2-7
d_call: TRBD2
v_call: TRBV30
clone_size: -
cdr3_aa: CAWSVLAGGDEQYF
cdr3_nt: TGTGCCTGGAGTGTTCTAGCGGGAGGGGACGAGCAGTACTTC